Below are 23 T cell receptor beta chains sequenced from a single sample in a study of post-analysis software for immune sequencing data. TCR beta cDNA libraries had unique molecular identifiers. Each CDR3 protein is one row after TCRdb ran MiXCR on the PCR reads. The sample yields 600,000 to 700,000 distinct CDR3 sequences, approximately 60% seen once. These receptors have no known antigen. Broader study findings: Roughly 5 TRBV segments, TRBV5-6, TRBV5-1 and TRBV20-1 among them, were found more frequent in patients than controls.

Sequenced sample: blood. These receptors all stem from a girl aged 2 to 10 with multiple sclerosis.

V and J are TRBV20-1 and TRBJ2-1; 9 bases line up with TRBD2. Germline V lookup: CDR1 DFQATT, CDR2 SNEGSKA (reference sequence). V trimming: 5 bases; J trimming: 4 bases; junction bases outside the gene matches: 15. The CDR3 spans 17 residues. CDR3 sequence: CSAVPQVREGPYNEQFF. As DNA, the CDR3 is TGCAGTGCTGTACCACAGGTGCGGGAGGGACCTTACAATGAGCAGTTCTTC.

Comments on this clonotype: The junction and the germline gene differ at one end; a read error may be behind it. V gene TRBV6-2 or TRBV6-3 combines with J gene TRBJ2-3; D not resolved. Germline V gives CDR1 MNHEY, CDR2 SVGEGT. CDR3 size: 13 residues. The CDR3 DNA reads TGTGTCAGCACCCTACCGGGCACAGATACGCAGTATTTT. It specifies CVSTLPGTDTQYF.

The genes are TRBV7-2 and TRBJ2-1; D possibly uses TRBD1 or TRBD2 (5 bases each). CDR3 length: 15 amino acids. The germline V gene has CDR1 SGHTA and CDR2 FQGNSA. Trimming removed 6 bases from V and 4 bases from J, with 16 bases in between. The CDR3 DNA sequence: TGTGCCAGCAGTTCAATCCGGGACGGATACAATGAGCAGTTCTTC. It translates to CASSSIRDGYNEQFF. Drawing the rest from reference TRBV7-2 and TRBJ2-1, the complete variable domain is GAGVSQSPSNKVTEKGKDVELRCDPISGHTALYWYRQSLGQGLEFLIYFQGNSAPDKSGLPSDRFSAERTGGSVSTLTIQRTQQEDSAVYLCASSSIRDGYNEQFFGPGTRLTVL.

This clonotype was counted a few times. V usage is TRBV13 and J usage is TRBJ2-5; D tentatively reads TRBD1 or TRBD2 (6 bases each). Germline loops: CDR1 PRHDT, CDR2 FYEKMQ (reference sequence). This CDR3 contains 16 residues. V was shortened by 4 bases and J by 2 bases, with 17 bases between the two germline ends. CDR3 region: CASSWGAGALQETQYF. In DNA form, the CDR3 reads TGTGCCAGCAGCTGGGGGGCAGGAGCATTACAAGAGACCCAGTACTTC. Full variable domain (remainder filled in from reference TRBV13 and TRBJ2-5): AAGVIQSPRHLIKEKRETATLKCYPIPRHDTVYWYQQGPGQDPQFLISFYEKMQSDKGSIPDRFSAQQFSDYHSELNMSSLELGDSALYFCASSWGAGALQETQYFGPGTRLLVL.

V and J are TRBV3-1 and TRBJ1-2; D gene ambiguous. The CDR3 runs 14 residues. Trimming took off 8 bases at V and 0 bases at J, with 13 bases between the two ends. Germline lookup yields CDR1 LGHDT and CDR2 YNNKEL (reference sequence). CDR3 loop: CASGPRSTNYGYTF. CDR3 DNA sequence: TGTGCCAGCGGGCCCCGGAGCACTAACTATGGCTACACCTTC.

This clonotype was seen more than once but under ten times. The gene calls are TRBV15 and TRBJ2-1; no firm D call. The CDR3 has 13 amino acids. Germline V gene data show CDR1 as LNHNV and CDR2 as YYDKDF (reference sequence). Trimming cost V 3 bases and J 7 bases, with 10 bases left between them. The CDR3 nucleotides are TGTGCCACCAGCAGTCCCCCTGGTAATGAGCAGTTCTTC. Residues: CATSSPPGNEQFF.

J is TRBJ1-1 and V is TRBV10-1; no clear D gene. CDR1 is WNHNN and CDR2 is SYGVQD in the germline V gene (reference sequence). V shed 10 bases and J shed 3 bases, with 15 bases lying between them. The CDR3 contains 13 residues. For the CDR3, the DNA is TGCGCCACTCGACGGGAGCTGGACACTGAAGCTTTCTTT. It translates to CATRRELDTEAFF.

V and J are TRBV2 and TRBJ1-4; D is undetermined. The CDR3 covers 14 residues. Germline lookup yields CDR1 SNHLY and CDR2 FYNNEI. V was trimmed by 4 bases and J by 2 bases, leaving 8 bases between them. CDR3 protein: CASSVIGTNEKLFF. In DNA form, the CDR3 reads TGTGCCAGCAGTGTGATAGGGACTAATGAAAAACTGTTTTTT.

This CDR3 reads CAAVGRGYTDTQYF. For the CDR3, the DNA is TGTGCCGCTGTTGGGCGGGGATACACAGATACGCAGTATTTT. V is TRBV28 and J is TRBJ2-3; D is possibly TRBD2 (6 bases). Germline V CDR1 and CDR2: MDHEN, SYDVKM. This CDR3 is 14 amino acids long. V was trimmed by 11 bases and J by 2 bases, leaving 17 bases between them.

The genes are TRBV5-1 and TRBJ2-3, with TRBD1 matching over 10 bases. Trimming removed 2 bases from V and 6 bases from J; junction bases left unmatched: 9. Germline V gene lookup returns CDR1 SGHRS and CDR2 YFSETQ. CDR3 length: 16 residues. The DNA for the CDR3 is TGCGCCAGCAGCTTCGGGACAGGGGACGTTTCGGATACGCAGTATTTT. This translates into CASSFGTGDVSDTQYF. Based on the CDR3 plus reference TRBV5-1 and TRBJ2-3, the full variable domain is KAGVTQTPRYLIKTRGQQVTLSCSPISGHRSVSWYQQTPGQGLQFLFEYFSETQRNKGNFPGRFSGRQFSNSRSEMNVSTLELGDSALYLCASSFGTGDVSDTQYFGPGTRLTVL.

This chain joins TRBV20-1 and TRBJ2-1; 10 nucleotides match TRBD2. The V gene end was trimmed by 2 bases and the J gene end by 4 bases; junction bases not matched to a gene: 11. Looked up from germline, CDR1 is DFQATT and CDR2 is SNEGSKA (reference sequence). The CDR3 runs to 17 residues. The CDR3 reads CSARYTGTSELYNEQFF. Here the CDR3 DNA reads TGCAGTGCTAGATACACCGGGACTAGCGAACTTTACAATGAGCAGTTCTTC.

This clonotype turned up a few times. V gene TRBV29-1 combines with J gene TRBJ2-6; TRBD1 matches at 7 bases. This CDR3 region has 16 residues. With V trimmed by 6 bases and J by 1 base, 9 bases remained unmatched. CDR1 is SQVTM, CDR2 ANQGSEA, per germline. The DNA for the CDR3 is TGCAGCGTCAAGACAGGGAAGGTGTCTGGGGCCAACGTCCTGACTTTC. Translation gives CSVKTGKVSGANVLTF.

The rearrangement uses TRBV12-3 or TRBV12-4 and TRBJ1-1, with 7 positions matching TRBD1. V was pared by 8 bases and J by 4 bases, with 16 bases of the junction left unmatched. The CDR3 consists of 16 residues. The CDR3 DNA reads TGTGCCAGCCGATTCATTGACAGGGCATTGGGCACTGAAGCTTTCTTT. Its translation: CASRFIDRALGTEAFF.

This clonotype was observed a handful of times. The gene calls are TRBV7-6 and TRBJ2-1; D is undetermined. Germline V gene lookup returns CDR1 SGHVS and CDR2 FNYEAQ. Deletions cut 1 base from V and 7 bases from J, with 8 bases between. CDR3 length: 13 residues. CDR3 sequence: CASSLGHDNEQFF. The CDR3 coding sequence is TGTGCCAGCAGCTTAGGGCACGATAATGAGCAGTTCTTC.

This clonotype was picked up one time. CDR3 in DNA: TGTGCCAGCAGCTTATGGAGACTAGCGGGAAGATCGAAGCAGTACTTC. This codes for CASSLWRLAGRSKQYF. The rearrangement joins TRBV7-2 to TRBJ2-5, with 11 bases fitting TRBD2. Per germline, CDR1 SGHTA and CDR2 FQGNSA. The CDR3 has 16 amino acids. Trimming cost V 2 bases and J 11 bases; bases outside gene matches: 13.

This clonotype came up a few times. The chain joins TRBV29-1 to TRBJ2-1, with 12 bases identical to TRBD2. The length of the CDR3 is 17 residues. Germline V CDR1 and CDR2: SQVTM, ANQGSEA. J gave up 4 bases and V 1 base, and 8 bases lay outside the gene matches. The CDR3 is CSVEGRPTSGGYNEQFF. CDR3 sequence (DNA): TGCAGCGTTGAAGGACGCCCGACTAGCGGGGGTTACAATGAGCAGTTCTTC.

CDR3 in DNA: TGCGCCAGCAGCCAAGAGGACCAGGGGCGAGGCACAGATACGCAGTATTTT. Its translation is CASSQEDQGRGTDTQYF. V is TRBV4-1 and J is TRBJ2-3; D is possibly TRBD1 (6 bases). V was pared by 0 bases and J by 1 base, with 14 bases between. The germline CDR1 and CDR2 sequences are MGHRA and YSYEKL. This CDR3 has 17 amino acids.

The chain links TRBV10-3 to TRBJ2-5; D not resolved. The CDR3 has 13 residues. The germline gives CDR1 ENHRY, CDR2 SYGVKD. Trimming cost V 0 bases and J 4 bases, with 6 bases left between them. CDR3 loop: CAISESTRETQYF. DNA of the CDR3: TGTGCCATCAGTGAGTCGACTCGAGAGACCCAGTACTTC.

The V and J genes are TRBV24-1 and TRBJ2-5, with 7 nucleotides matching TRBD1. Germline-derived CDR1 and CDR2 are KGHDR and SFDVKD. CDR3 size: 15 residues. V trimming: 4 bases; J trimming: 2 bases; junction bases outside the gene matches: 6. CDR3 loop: CATSDPRGQQETQYF. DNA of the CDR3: TGTGCCACCAGTGACCCACGGGGACAGCAAGAGACCCAGTACTTC.

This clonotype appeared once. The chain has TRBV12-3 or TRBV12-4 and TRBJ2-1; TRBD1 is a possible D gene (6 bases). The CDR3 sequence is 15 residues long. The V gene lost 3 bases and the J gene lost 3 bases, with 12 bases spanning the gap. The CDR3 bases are TGTGCCAGCAGTTTCCAGGGGCGGGTCTACAATGAGCAGTTCTTC. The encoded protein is CASSFQGRVYNEQFF.

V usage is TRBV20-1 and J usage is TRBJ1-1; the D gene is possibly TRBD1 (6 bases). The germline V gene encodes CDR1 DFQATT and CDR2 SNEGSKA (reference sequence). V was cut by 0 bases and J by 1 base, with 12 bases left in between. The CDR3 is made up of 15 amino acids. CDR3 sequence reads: CSARDPGHGNTEAFF. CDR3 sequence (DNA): TGCAGTGCTAGAGATCCGGGACACGGGAACACTGAAGCTTTCTTT.

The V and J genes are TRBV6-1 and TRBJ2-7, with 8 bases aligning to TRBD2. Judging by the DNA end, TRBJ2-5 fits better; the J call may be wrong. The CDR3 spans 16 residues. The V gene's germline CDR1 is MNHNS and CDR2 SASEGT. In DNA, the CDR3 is TGTGCCAGCAGTGAAAAGACCGGGAGGGCCAGAGAGACCCAGTACTTC. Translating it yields CASSEKTGRARETQYF.

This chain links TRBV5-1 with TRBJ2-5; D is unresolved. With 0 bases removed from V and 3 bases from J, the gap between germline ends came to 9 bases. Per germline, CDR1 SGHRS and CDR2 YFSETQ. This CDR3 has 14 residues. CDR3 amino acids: CASSLGSTEETQYF. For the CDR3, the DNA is TGCGCCAGCAGCTTGGGCAGTACCGAAGAGACCCAGTACTTC.